This T cell receptor (beta chain) was retrieved from a study of blood T cell repertoires in COVID-19. Study-level background: Acute and convalescent COVID-19 samples came from the United States, Italy and Spain. From T cells, B-cell-depleted T cells, or PBMCs came the material, which was cDNA or gDNA.

Recruited during active infection, patients (from Seattle) were subsequently followed longitudinally. CDR1 is ENHRY and CDR2 is SYGVKD in the germline V gene. This CDR3 has 16 amino acids. The V gene end was trimmed by 10 bases and the J gene end by 9 bases; junction bases not matched to a gene: 15. Authors' processing steps: Estimation of nucleated cell counts relied on the amplification of reference gene primers. Data came from immunoSEQ multiplex PCR; TCRdb stores just in-frame clones and leaves some out. Clonal size and the V and J genes are those of that table, whereas D and trimming came from the DNA. The sample records approximately 120,000 clones, approximately 89% being singletons.

The chain couples TRBV10-3 to TRBJ2-1, with TRBD2 matching over 13 bases. The sequencing sample was made of peripheral blood. The clonotype comes from a woman of 80 years or more with COVID-19, enrolled during active disease. The CDR3 bases are TGTGCCACCTACCACGGGACTAGCGGGAATGTTGGTGAGCAGTTCTTC. Translating it yields CATYHGTSGNVGEQFF.